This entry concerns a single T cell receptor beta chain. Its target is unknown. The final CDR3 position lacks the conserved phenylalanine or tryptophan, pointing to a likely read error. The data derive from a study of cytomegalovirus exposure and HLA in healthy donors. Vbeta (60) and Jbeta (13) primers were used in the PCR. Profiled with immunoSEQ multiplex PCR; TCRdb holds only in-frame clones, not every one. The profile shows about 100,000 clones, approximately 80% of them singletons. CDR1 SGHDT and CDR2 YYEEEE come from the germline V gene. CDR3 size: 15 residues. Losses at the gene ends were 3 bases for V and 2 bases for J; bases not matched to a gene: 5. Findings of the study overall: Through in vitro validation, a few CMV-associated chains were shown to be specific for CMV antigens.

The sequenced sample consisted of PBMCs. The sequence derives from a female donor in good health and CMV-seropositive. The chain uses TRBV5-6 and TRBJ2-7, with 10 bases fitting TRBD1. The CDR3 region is CASSSTGTGAYEQYC. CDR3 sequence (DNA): TGTGCCAGCAGCTCCACCGGGACAGGGGCCTACGAGCAGTACTGC.